The next 4 T cell receptor beta chains were all read from a single sample in a study of cytomegalovirus exposure and HLA in healthy donors. Libraries were prepared by immunoSEQ multiplex PCR; TCRdb keeps only in-frame clonotypes and omits some of them. Of more than 85,000 clones in the sample, approximately 94% were seen once. The sequenced material came from PBMCs. These receptors all come from a woman aged 25-40 years in good health and CMV-seropositive.

V gene TRBV28 combines with J gene TRBJ2-5; no clear D gene. Germline CDR1 and CDR2: MDHEN and SYDVKM. Trimming stripped 6 bases from V and 0 bases from J, with 11 bases between. This CDR3 has 14 amino acids. The CDR3 region has the DNA TGTGCCAGCAGCCCCAGACTGTACCAAGAGACCCAGTACTTC. Translating it yields CASSPRLYQETQYF.

The chain links TRBV28 to TRBJ1-5; 8 bases line up with TRBD1. This CDR3 region has 16 residues. V trimming: 1 base; J trimming: 3 bases; junction bases outside the gene matches: 5. CDR1 and CDR2 from the germline V gene are MDHEN and SYDVKM. This CDR3 is CASSLYRTGNNQPQHF. The CDR3 nucleotides are TGTGCCAGCAGTTTATACCGGACAGGGAACAATCAGCCCCAGCATTTT.

The chain links TRBV28 to TRBJ1-1, with D hard to call. The V end was cut by 8 bases, the J end by 1 base, with 29 bases between. Germline lookup yields CDR1 MDHEN and CDR2 SYDVKM. This CDR3 comprises 19 residues. The CDR3 DNA sequence: TGTGCCAGCGGTAGGCGGGTGTTAGTTTTCCTCCACACGAACACTGAAGCTTTCTTT. Encoded protein: CASGRRVLVFLHTNTEAFF.

Here the CDR3 DNA reads TGTGCCAGTTCCCCGAGTGGGAGGACAGATACGCAGTATTTT. This sequence encodes CASSPSGRTDTQYF. The chain has TRBV19 and TRBJ2-3; perhaps TRBD2 as D (6 bases). The CDR3 has 14 residues. V dropped 8 bases and J dropped 3 bases, with 15 bases sitting between them. Germline V gives CDR1 LNHDA, CDR2 SQIVND (reference sequence).